Below are 24 T cell receptor beta chains sequenced from a single sample in a study of control samples from healthy donors and cancer patients. The table came from immunoSEQ multiplex PCR; TCRdb's copy has only in-frame clones and leaves some out. The sample includes 40,000 to 50,000 clones, over 90% seen only once; the top ten take about 20%. Sequencing was done on a sample of PBMCs. Receptor source: a woman in her 50s with head and neck cancer.

Only a few counts were recorded for this clone. The gene calls are TRBV2 and TRBJ2-1; no clear D gene. There are 13 residues in the CDR3. Germline values: CDR1 SNHLY, CDR2 FYNNEI. With 5 bases removed from V and 2 bases from J, the gap between germline ends came to 7 bases. CDR3 DNA: TGTGCCAGCAGTATAGCCGCCTACAATGAGCAGTTCTTC. Encoded protein: CASSIAAYNEQFF.

DNA for the CDR3: TGTGCCAGCACCCCAGGACTAGCGCTGTACAATGAGCAGTTCTTC. Translated: CASTPGLALYNEQFF. The rearrangement joins TRBV27 to TRBJ2-1, with 9 bases identical to TRBD2. J was trimmed by 4 bases and V by 7 bases; bases with no gene match: 8. The germline CDR1 and CDR2 sequences are MNHEY and SMNVEV (reference sequence). The CDR3 totals 15 residues.

The V gene is TRBV5-5, the J gene TRBJ2-7; no reliable D call. Germline V gene sequence: CDR1 SGHKS, CDR2 YYEKEE (reference sequence). Trimming pared 2 bases from V and 2 bases from J, leaving 8 bases between. The CDR3 runs to 13 residues. The CDR3 DNA follows: TGTGCCAGCAGCTTTCACACCACCTACGAGCAGTACTTC. It yields the protein CASSFHTTYEQYF.

The chain recombines TRBV7-9 with TRBJ1-2, with 7 bases identical to TRBD1. CDR3 length: 16 amino acids. Germline V gene sequence: CDR1 SEHNR, CDR2 FQNEAQ (reference sequence). V shed 0 bases, J shed 0 bases, and the junction held 4 bases outside the gene matches. Written as DNA, the CDR3 is TGTGCCAGCAGCTTAGCTCGGGACAGCCCTAACTATGGCTACACCTTC. This codes for CASSLARDSPNYGYTF.

The rearrangement uses TRBV30 and TRBJ2-7; the D is unclear. The germline V gene encodes CDR1 GTSNPN and CDR2 SVGIG (reference sequence). Trimming took off 1 base at V and 1 base at J, with 8 bases between the two ends. The CDR3 covers 13 residues. The CDR3 bases are TGTGCCTGGAGTGGGCACGTATCCTACGAGCAGTACTTC. Protein: CAWSGHVSYEQYF.

The V and J genes are TRBV2 and TRBJ1-6; perhaps TRBD1 as D (5 bases). This CDR3 has 15 amino acids. CDR1 is SNHLY, CDR2 FYNNEI, per germline. Trimming cost V 4 bases and J 5 bases, with 12 bases left between them. The CDR3 loop is CASSGQGRDNSPLHF. The CDR3 DNA sequence: TGTGCCAGCAGTGGGCAGGGAAGGGATAATTCACCCCTCCACTTT. The whole variable domain, filled in from reference TRBV2 and TRBJ1-6, reads EPEVTQTPSHQVTQMGQEVILRCVPISNHLYFYWYRQILGQKVEFLVSFYNNEISEKSEIFDDQFSVERPDGSNFTLKIRSTKLEDSAMYFCASSGQGRDNSPLHFGNGTRLTVT.

The V call is TRBV7-2, the J call TRBJ2-7; D might be TRBD1 (6 bases). Germline V lookup: CDR1 SGHTA, CDR2 FQGNSA. Trimming cost V 4 bases and J 6 bases, with 19 bases left between them. The CDR3 totals 15 residues. In DNA, the CDR3 is TGTGCCAGCAGCTCAGAAGTACAGGGTGTGGGCGAGCAGTACTTC. This translates into CASSSEVQGVGEQYF. The whole variable domain, remainder taken from reference TRBV7-2 and TRBJ2-7, is GAGVSQSPSNKVTEKGKDVELRCDPISGHTALYWYRQSLGQGLEFLIYFQGNSAPDKSGLPSDRFSAERTGGSVSTLTIQRTQQEDSAVYLCASSSEVQGVGEQYFGPGTRLTVT.

This CDR3 reads CASSPGGGLQETQYF. Here the CDR3 DNA reads TGTGCCAGCAGTCCCGGGGGGGGGCTCCAAGAGACCCAGTACTTC. The chain recombines TRBV6-5 with TRBJ2-5; 8 bases fit TRBD2. CDR3 length: 15 residues. V shed 5 bases and J 1 base; nucleotides not matched to a gene: 6. Germline-derived CDR1 and CDR2 are MNHEY and SVGAGI.

This chain uses TRBV19 with TRBJ2-3; 9 bases map to TRBD2. The CDR3 spans 17 residues. Germline V gene sequence: CDR1 LNHDA, CDR2 SQIVND (reference sequence). With V trimmed by 5 bases and J by 1 base, 10 bases remained unmatched. The CDR3 bases are TGTGCCAGTAGTCCCCGCCTCCTAGCGGGACGCACAGATACGCAGTATTTT. This encodes CASSPRLLAGRTDTQYF.

The chain joins TRBV10-3 to TRBJ2-1; TRBD2 aligns across 8 bases. Germline CDR1 ENHRY, CDR2 SYGVKD. CDR3 size: 18 residues. The trim removed 5 bases at V and 0 bases at J, leaving 12 bases unmatched. The CDR3 sequence is CAISNQHRLASSYNEQFF. The CDR3 nucleotides read TGTGCCATCAGTAACCAACACAGACTAGCGAGCTCCTACAATGAGCAGTTCTTC.

This chain connects TRBV6-5 to TRBJ1-5; tentative D call: TRBD1 (5 bases). This CDR3 is built from 14 residues. Trimming shortened V by 6 bases and J by 5 bases, and 14 bases separated the two germline ends. Looked up from germline, CDR1 is MNHEY and CDR2 is SVGAGI. The CDR3 sequence: CASRARTIDQPQHF. The CDR3 DNA is TGTGCCAGCAGGGCCCGGACAATTGATCAGCCCCAGCATTTT.

This chain uses TRBV7-9 with TRBJ2-7; D not resolved. Trimming removed 4 bases from V and 0 bases from J, with 10 bases in between. The germline CDR1 and CDR2 sequences are SEHNR and FQNEAQ (reference sequence). This CDR3 comprises 14 residues. The CDR3 protein is CASSSDFRSYEQYF. DNA for the CDR3: TGTGCCAGCAGCTCCGACTTTCGCTCCTACGAGCAGTACTTC.

In this sample, this clone turned up once. V gene TRBV28 combines with J gene TRBJ1-5; D is perhaps TRBD1 (6 bases). Trimming removed 6 bases at V and 2 bases at J, with 11 bases between. The CDR3 consists of 14 residues. Germline V gene lookup returns CDR1 MDHEN and CDR2 SYDVKM. CDR3 in DNA: TGTGCCAGCAGCCAGGGGTCCGGCAATCAGCCCCAGCATTTT. Its protein product is CASSQGSGNQPQHF.

This chain joins TRBV30 and TRBJ2-6, with D hard to call. In germline, CDR1 is GTSNPN, CDR2 SVGIG (reference sequence). CDR3 length equals 16 residues. Trimming took 0 bases from V and 4 from J, leaving 13 bases between them. CDR3 sequence reads: CAWSVVPPPGANVLTF. CDR3 nucleotides: TGTGCCTGGAGTGTTGTACCCCCACCCGGGGCCAACGTCCTGACTTTC.

The V gene is TRBV7-2, the J gene TRBJ2-1; TRBD2 matches at 8 bases. The V and J ends lost 4 bases and 2 bases, in that order; junction bases with no gene match: 7. Germline values: CDR1 SGHTA, CDR2 FQGNSA. This CDR3 has 16 residues. In DNA, the CDR3 is TGTGCCAGCAGCTCGCAGCGGGGGTTTGCCTACAATGAGCAGTTCTTC. Protein: CASSSQRGFAYNEQFF.

CDR3 protein: CASSSREQYF. The CDR3 nucleotides read TGCGCCAGCAGTTCGAGAGAGCAGTACTTC. This chain uses TRBV23-1 with TRBJ2-7; no reliable D call. TRBV23-1 is noted as an ORF with a role that remains uncertain. Deletions cut 5 bases from V and 7 bases from J, with 6 bases between. This CDR3 has 10 residues.

The chain couples TRBV7-2 to TRBJ2-2; no reliable D call. The CDR3 is made up of 13 amino acids. Germline values: CDR1 SGHTA, CDR2 FQGNSA. Trimming cost V 1 base and J 5 bases, with 5 bases left between them. The CDR3 nucleotides read TGTGCCAGCAGCTTAGAAGCGACCGGGGAGCTGTTTTTT. It codes for CASSLEATGELFF.

Notes on this clone: Other DNA variants within this sample encode the same CDR3. The V call is TRBV7-2, the J call TRBJ2-7, with 8 bases matching TRBD1. This CDR3 region has 14 residues. Germline trimming cut 5 bases from V and 2 bases from J; bases unmatched to any gene: 5. Germline values: CDR1 SGHTA, CDR2 FQGNSA. The CDR3 is CASSQDRVTYEQYF. The CDR3 DNA reads TGTGCCAGCAGCCAGGACAGGGTGACCTACGAGCAGTACTTC.

The chain uses TRBV2 and TRBJ2-1; 13 positions match TRBD2. The CDR3 is 14 amino acids. Trimming took 8 bases from V and 5 from J; bases not matched to a gene: 3. CDR1 SNHLY and CDR2 FYNNEI come from the germline V gene. The CDR3 sequence is CASLGLAGDNEQFF. Here the CDR3 DNA reads TGTGCCAGCTTAGGACTAGCGGGGGACAATGAGCAGTTCTTC. The full variable domain, completed using reference TRBV2 and TRBJ2-1, is EPEVTQTPSHQVTQMGQEVILRCVPISNHLYFYWYRQILGQKVEFLVSFYNNEISEKSEIFDDQFSVERPDGSNFTLKIRSTKLEDSAMYFCASLGLAGDNEQFFGPGTRLTVL.

The gene calls are TRBV5-1 and TRBJ1-2; D gene ambiguous. The CDR3 has 13 amino acids. Trimming left V 0 bases short and J 3 bases short, with 6 bases between. Germline CDR1 reads SGHRS; CDR2 reads YFSETQ. Here the CDR3 reads CASSLEPYYGYTF. For the CDR3, the DNA is TGCGCCAGCAGCTTGGAGCCCTACTATGGCTACACCTTC.

The genes are TRBV7-2 and TRBJ1-1; D remains unclear. The CDR3 length is 17 residues. Trimming left V 4 bases short and J 0 bases short, with 18 bases between. The germline V gene has CDR1 SGHTA and CDR2 FQGNSA. CDR3 in amino acids: CASSSFARTVMNTEAFF. The CDR3, as DNA: TGTGCCAGCAGCTCATTTGCGAGGACGGTTATGAACACTGAAGCTTTCTTT. Based on the CDR3 plus reference TRBV7-2 and TRBJ1-1, the full variable domain is GAGVSQSPSNKVTEKGKDVELRCDPISGHTALYWYRQSLGQGLEFLIYFQGNSAPDKSGLPSDRFSAERTGGSVSTLTIQRTQQEDSAVYLCASSSFARTVMNTEAFFGQGTRLTVV.

The rearrangement uses TRBV11-2 and TRBJ1-2, with D perhaps TRBD1 (6 bases). Trimming cost V 5 bases and J 5 bases, with 27 bases left between them. The CDR3 has 18 residues. CDR1 and CDR2 from the germline V gene are SGHAT and FQNNGV. The CDR3 nucleotides read TGTGCCAGCAGCCCCGGGGGGGGCCTAGGGCCCAGTAGTTATGGCTACACCTTC. This gives the protein CASSPGGGLGPSSYGYTF.

The chain recombines TRBV12-3 or TRBV12-4 with TRBJ1-1; weak D call: TRBD1 (6 bases). V was cut by 3 bases and J by 6 bases, with 8 bases left in between. The CDR3 loop spans 12 amino acids. Here the CDR3 DNA reads TGTGCCAGCAGTTTCAGGGGCGCTGAAGCTTTCTTT. This encodes CASSFRGAEAFF.

The V and J genes are TRBV9 and TRBJ1-6; unclear D gene. CDR1 is SGDLS and CDR2 is YYNGEE in the germline V gene. V was clipped by 7 bases and J by 8 bases, with 16 bases between them. The CDR3 consists of 14 residues. The CDR3 here is CASSQLYKDSPLHF. The CDR3 DNA follows: TGTGCCAGCTCCCAGTTGTACAAGGATTCACCCCTCCACTTT.